This T cell receptor beta chain was identified in a study of T-cell memory formation after mild COVID-19 listed by TCRdb under 2021. Study-wide context: TCR sequence clusters from the two donors were largely donor specific. Longitudinal TCRalpha and TCRbeta repertoire sequencing tracked T-cell clones expanding and contracting after mild COVID-19 in two donors. The cohort comprised two young, previously healthy adult volunteers, one female and one male.

General conclusions and limits of the study: The study covered only a couple of mild cases, and larger cohorts including severe cases with pre-infection samples were considered necessary. Some responding clones were detected in pre-infection memory, suggesting pre-existing cross-reactive memory T cells joined the SARS-CoV-2 response. Contracting CD4+ clones turned up mainly in the CM and EM memory subsets, whereas EMRA was where CD8+ clones were enriched. Clones contracting from day 15 to 85 had balanced CD4/CD8 phenotypes, while a second wave expanding from day 15 to 37 was biased towards CD4+. Whether the second-wave clones peaking on day 37 were SARS-CoV-2 specific was not confirmed.

Sequenced on an Illumina NovaSeq 6000. TCRalpha and TCRbeta cDNA libraries were built by 5'RACE with constant-segment primers, adding sample barcodes and unique molecular identifiers. Trizol reagent was used to extract RNA from every sample. Libraries were amplified in two PCR steps, with a second sample barcode and Illumina TruSeq adapters added in the second step. The libraries were sequenced on an Illumina NovaSeq using 2 x 150 bp paired-end reads. The original methods were these. Reads were demultiplexed and collapsed into UMI-guided consensus sequences with migec v1.2.7. Using mixcr v2.1.11, the UMI consensuses were aligned to TRA and TRB V and J templates and assembled into clonotypes. Clonotypes were classified as expanded or contracted when called significant by both edgeR and NoisET, with noise models trained on biological replicates. edgeR calls used a false discovery rate-adjusted p below 0.01 and a log2 fold-change threshold of 1. PCA with hierarchical clustering of max-normalized trajectories of the 1000 most abundant clonotypes was used as exploratory dynamics analysis. Each responding clone was given a CD4 or CD8 phenotype based on the CD4+ and CD8+ repertoires, which had been sequenced separately. TCRdb reran the public reads through fastp at Q25 and MiXCR, keeping productive beta chains. Rows are unified per CDR3 protein, each entry keeping the most common DNA and genes. It is TCRdb's table, rather than the study itself, that gives the V and J calls and clone size. The sample table shows 400,000 to 500,000 distinct CDR3 sequences, and 15% to 25% are seen once. Of the sample, 7.5% to 10% is held by the ten largest clones.

This clonotype was detected only a few times. Its specific antigen is unknown. No base qualities exist here, and no much larger clone lies one base off it. Ficoll-Paque density gradient centrifugation was used to isolate PBMCs. The germline V gene (reference sequence) supplies CDR1 DFQATT and CDR2 SNEGSKA. Trimming takes 1 base off V and 1 base off J; junction bases not matched to a gene: 4. The CDR3 contains 15 residues, cysteine and phenylalanine counted. Here the CDR3 DNA is all that survives: 45 bases in frame from base 1. The chain is encoded by TRBV20-1 joined to TRBJ1-5, with 7 bases aligning to TRBD1. The sequence derives from an adult woman who had mild COVID-19 (a few samples of this study predate the infection). The sample titles of this study are shuffled in the database, so cell type and time point are left out; the donor was told from shared clones. The sample comprised PBMCs or a T cell subset sorted from them (not recorded which). The nucleotide sequence is TGCAGTGCTAGAGGAGGGGGCGGGAGCAATCAGCCCCAGCATTTT. This translates into CSARGGGGSNQPQHF.